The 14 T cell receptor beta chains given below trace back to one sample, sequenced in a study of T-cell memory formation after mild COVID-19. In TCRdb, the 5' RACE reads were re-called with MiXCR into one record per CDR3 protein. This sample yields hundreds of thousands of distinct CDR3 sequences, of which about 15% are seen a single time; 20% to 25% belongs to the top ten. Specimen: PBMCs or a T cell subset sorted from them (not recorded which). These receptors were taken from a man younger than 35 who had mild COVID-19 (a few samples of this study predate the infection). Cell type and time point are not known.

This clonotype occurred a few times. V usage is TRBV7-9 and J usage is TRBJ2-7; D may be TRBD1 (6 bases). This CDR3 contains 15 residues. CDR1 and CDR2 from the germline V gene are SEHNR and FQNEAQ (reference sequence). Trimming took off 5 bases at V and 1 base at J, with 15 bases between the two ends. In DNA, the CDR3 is TGTGCCAGCAGCCCCCGGGAAGGGGGTTCCTACGAGCAGTACTTC. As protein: CASSPREGGSYEQYF.

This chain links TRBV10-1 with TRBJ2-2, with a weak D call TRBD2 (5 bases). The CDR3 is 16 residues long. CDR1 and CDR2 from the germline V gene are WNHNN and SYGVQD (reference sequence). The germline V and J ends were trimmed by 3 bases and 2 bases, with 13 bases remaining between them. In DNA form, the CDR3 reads TGCGCCAGCAGTGATGTCGGGGTAGGAAACACCGGGGAGCTGTTTTTT. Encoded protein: CASSDVGVGNTGELFF.

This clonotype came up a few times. The DNA for the CDR3 is TGCGCCAGCAGCCCTGTAGGTGCGCGAAATCAGCCCCAGCATTTT. It codes for CASSPVGARNQPQHF. The genes are TRBV4-1 and TRBJ1-5; D unresolved. The germline V gene has CDR1 MGHRA and CDR2 YSYEKL. The CDR3 length is 15 residues. V lost 4 bases, J lost 4 bases, and 14 bases lay in between.

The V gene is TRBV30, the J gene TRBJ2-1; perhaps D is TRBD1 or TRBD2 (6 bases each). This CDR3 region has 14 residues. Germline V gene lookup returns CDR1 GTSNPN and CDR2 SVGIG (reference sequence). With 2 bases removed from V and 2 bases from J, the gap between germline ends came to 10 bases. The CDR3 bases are TGTGCCTGGAGTAGGGGGGCCGCCTACAATGAGCAGTTCTTC. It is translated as CAWSRGAAYNEQFF.

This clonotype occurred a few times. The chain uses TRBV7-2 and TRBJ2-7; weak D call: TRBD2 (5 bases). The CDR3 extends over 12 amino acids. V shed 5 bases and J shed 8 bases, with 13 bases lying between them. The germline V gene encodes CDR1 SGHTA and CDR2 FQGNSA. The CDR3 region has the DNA TGTGCCAGCAGCCAAGGCACGGGAAAGCAGTACTTC. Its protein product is CASSQGTGKQYF.

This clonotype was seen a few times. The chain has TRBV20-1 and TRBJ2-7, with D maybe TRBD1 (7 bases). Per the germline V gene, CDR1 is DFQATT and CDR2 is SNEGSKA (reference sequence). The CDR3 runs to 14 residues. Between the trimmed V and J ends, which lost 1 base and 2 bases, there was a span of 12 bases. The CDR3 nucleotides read TGCAGTGCTAGAGGTCAGGGGGGCACCTACGAGCAGTACTTC. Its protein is CSARGQGGTYEQYF.

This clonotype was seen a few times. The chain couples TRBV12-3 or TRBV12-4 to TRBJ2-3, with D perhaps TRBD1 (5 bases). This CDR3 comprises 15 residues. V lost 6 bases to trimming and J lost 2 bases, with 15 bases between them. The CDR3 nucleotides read TGTGCCAGCAGACGAGTCGGCAGGGACACAGATACGCAGTATTTT. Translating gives CASRRVGRDTDTQYF.

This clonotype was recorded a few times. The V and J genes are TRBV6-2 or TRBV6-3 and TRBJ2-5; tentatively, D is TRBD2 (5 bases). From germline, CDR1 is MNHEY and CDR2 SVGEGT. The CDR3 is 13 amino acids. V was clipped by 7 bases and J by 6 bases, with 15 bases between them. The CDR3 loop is CASNSAVGKTQYF. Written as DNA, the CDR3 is TGTGCCAGCAATTCAGCGGTGGGGAAGACCCAGTACTTC.

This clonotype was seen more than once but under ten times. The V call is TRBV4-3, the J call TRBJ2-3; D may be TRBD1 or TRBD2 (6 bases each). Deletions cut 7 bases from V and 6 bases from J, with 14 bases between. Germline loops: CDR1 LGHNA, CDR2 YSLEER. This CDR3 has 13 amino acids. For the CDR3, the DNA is TGCGCCAGCACTCGACAGGAGGGGGATACGCAGTATTTT. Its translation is CASTRQEGDTQYF.

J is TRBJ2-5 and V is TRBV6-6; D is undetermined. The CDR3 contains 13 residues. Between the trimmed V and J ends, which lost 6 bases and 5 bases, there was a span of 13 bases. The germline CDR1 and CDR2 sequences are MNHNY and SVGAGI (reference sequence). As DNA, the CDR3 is TGTGCCAGCAGGTCCGACTTGGGGGAGACCCAGTACTTC. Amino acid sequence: CASRSDLGETQYF.

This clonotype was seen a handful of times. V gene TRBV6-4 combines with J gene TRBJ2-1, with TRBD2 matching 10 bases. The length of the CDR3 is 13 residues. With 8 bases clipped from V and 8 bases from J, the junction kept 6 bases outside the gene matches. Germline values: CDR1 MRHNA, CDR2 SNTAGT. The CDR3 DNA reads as TGTGCCAGCTCCCAGCGGGGGGGCTATGAGCAGTTCTTC. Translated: CASSQRGGYEQFF.

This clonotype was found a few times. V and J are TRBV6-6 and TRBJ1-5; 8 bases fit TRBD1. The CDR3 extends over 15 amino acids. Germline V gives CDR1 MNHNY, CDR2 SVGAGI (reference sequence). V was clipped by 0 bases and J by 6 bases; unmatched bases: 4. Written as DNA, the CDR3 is TGTGCCAGCAGTTACTCGATGGACAGGGTTCAGCCCCAGCATTTT. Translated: CASSYSMDRVQPQHF.

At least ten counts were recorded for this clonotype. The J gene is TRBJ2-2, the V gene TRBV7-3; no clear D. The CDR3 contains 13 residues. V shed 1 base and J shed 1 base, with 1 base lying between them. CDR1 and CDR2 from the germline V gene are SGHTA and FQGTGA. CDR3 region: CASSLMNTGELFF. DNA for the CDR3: TGTGCCAGCAGCTTAATGAACACCGGGGAGCTGTTTTTT.

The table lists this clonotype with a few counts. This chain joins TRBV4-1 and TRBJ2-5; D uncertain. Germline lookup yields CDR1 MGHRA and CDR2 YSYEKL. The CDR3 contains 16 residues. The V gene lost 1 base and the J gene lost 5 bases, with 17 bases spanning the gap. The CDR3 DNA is TGCGCCAGCAGCCAAGTCGGTCGACACGCTGGGGAGACCCAGTACTTC. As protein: CASSQVGRHAGETQYF.